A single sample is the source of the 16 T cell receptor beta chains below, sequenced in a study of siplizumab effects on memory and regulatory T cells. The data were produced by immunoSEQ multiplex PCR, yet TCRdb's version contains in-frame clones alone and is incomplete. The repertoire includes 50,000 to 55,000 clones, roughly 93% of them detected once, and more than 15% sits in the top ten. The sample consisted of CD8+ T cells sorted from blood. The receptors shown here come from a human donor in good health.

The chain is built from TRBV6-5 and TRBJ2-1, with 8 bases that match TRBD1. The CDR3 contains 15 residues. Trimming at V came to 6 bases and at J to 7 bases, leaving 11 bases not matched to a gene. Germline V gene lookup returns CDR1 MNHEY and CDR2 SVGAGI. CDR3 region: CASSIGQGSINEQFF. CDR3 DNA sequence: TGTGCCAGCAGCATTGGACAGGGAAGTATAAATGAGCAGTTCTTC.

Here the CDR3 DNA reads TGTGCCAGCAGCTCCACCGTAGCGGGAGACTACAATGAGCAGTTCTTC. Translated, it gives CASSSTVAGDYNEQFF. The chain combines TRBV11-2 with TRBJ2-1; 9 bases fit TRBD2. From germline, CDR1 is SGHAT and CDR2 FQNNGV. Trimming cost V 4 bases and J 3 bases; bases outside gene matches: 7. The CDR3 is 16 amino acids.

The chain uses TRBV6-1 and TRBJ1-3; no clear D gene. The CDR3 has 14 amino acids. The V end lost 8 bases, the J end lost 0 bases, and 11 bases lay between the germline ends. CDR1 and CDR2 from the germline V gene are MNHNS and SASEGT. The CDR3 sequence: CASGGLYSGNTIYF. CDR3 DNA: TGTGCCAGCGGTGGTCTCTACTCTGGAAACACCATATATTTT.

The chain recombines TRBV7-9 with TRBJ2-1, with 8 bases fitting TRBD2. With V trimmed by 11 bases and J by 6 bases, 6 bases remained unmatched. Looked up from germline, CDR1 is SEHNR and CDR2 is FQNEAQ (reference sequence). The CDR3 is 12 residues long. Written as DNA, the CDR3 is TGTGCCGCATTAGCGGGACCCAATGAGCAGTTCTTC. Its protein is CAALAGPNEQFF.

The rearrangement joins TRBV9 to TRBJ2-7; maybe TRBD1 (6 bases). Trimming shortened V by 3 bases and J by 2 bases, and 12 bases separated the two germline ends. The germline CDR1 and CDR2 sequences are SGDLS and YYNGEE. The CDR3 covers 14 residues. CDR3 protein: CASSASGQTYEQYF. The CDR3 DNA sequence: TGTGCCAGCAGCGCCTCCGGACAGACCTACGAGCAGTACTTC.

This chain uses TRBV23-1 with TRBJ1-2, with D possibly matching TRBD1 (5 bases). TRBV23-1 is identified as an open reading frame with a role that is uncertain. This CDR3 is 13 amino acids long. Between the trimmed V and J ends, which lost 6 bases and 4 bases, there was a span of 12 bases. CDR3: CASSPLRAYGYTF. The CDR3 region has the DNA TGCGCCAGCAGCCCCCTCAGGGCCTATGGCTACACCTTC.

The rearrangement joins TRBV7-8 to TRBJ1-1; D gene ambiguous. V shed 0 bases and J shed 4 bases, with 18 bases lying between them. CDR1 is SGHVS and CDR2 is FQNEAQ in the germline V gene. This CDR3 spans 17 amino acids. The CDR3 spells CASSLALSGWGITEAFF. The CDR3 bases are TGTGCCAGCAGCTTAGCGCTTTCCGGTTGGGGAATCACTGAAGCTTTCTTT.

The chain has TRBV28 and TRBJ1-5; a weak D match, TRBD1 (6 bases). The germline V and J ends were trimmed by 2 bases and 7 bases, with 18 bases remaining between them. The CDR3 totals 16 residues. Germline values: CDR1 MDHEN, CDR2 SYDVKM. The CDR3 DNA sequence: TGTGCCAGCAGTTTAAGGGCAGGGGCGTTGGGGCAGCCCCAGCATTTT. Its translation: CASSLRAGALGQPQHF.

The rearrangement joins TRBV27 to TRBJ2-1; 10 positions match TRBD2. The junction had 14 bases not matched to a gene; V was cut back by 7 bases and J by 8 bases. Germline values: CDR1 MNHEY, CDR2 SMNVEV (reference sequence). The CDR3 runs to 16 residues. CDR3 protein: CASKEEPSGRFDEQFF. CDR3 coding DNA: TGTGCCAGCAAGGAAGAACCTAGCGGGAGATTCGATGAGCAGTTCTTC.

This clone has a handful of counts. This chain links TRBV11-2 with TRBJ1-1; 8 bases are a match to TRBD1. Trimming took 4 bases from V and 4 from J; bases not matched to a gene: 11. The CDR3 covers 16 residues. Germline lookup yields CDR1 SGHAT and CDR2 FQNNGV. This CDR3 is CASSSTPRGPLTEAFF. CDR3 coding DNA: TGTGCCAGCAGCTCAACCCCCAGGGGGCCCCTCACTGAAGCTTTCTTT. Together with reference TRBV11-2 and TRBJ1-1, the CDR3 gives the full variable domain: EAGVAQSPRYKIIEKRQSVAFWCNPISGHATLYWYQQILGQGPKLLIQFQNNGVVDDSQLPKDRFSAERLKGVDSTLKIQPAKLEDSAVYLCASSSTPRGPLTEAFFGQGTRLTVV.

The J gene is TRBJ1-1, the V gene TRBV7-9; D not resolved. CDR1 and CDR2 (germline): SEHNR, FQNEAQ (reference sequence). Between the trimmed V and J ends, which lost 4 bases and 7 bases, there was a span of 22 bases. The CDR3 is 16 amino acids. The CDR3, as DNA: TGTGCCAGCAGCTCTAGGCGCCGTGGCACCTATTATGAAGCTTTCTTT. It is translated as CASSSRRRGTYYEAFF. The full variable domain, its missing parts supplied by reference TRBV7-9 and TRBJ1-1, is DTGVSQNPRHKITKRGQNVTFRCDPISEHNRLYWYRQTLGQGPEFLTYFQNEAQLEKSRLLSDRFSAERPKGSFSTLEIQRTEQGDSAMYLCASSSRRRGTYYEAFFGQGTRLTVV.

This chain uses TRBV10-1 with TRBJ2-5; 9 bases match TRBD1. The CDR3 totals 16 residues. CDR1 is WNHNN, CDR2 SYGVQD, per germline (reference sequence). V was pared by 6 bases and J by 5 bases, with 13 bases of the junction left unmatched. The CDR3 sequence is CASSLYAGTGSETQYF. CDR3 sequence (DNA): TGCGCCAGCAGCCTTTACGCCGGGACAGGGTCGGAGACCCAGTACTTC.

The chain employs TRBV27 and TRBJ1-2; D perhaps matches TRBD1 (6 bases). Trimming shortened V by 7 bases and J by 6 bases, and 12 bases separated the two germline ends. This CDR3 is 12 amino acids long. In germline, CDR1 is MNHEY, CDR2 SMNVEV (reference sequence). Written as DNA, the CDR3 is TGTGCCAGCAAGGGGGGGGGCCATGGCTACACCTTC. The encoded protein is CASKGGGHGYTF.

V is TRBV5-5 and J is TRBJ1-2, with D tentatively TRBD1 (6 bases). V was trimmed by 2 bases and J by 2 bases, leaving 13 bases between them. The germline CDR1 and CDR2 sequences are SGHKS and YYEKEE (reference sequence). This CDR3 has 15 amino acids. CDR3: CASSFRGRGNYGYTF. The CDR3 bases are TGTGCCAGCAGCTTCCGGGGCAGGGGCAACTATGGCTACACCTTC. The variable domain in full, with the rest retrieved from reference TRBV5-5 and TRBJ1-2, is DAGVTQSPTHLIKTRGQQVTLRCSPISGHKSVSWYQQVLGQGPQFIFQYYEKEERGRGNFPDRFSARQFPNYSSELNVNALLLGDSALYLCASSFRGRGNYGYTFGSGTRLTVV.

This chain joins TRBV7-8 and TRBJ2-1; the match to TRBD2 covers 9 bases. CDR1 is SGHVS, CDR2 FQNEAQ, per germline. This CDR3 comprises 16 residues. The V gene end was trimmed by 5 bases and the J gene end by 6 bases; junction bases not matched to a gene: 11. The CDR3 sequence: CASSPSAGGGGNEQFF. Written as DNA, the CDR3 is TGTGCCAGCAGCCCCTCAGCGGGAGGAGGTGGCAATGAGCAGTTCTTC.

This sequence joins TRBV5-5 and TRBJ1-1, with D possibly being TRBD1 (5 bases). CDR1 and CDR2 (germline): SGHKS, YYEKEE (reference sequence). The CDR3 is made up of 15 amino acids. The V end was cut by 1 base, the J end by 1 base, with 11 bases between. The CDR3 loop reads CASSLYWGENTEAFF. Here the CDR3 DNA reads TGTGCCAGCAGCTTGTATTGGGGGGAGAACACTGAAGCTTTCTTT.